This TCR beta chain was found in a study of T cell changes during pregnancy in multiple sclerosis. Only one count was recorded for this clone. Sequencing was performed with immunoSEQ multiplex PCR; in TCRdb, only in-frame clones are kept and a portion is missing. The sample lists about 75,000 clones; 94% were seen once. Germline CDR1 reads MRHNA; CDR2 reads SNTAGT. There are 17 residues in the CDR3. The V end was cut by 8 bases, the J end by 2 bases, with 25 bases between. The chain carries TRBV6-4 and TRBJ2-7; D possibly corresponds to TRBD2 (5 bases). The input for sequencing was CD4+ T cells from peripheral blood mononuclear cells, taken after pregnancy. This sequence originates from a female donor with multiple sclerosis, enrolled in a pregnancy study. CDR3 protein: CASLSHLWRLETYEQYF. Written as DNA, the CDR3 is TGTGCCAGCTTATCGCACCTATGGAGGTTGGAAACCTACGAGCAGTACTTC.